The 13 T cell receptor beta chains listed next were all sequenced from one sample in a study of blood T cell repertoires in COVID-19. This table comes from immunoSEQ multiplex PCR, and its TCRdb copy is limited to in-frame clones, with some not included. The sample contains more than 95,000 clones, approximately 74% of which appear only once. Sequencing was carried out using peripheral blood. The receptors come from a man older than 75 with COVID-19, enrolled during active disease.

The rearrangement joins TRBV7-8 to TRBJ2-7; 11 bases agree with TRBD1. CDR1 is SGHVS and CDR2 is FQNEAQ in the germline V gene. V shed 5 bases, J shed 4 bases, and the junction held 7 bases outside the gene matches. The CDR3 spans 15 residues. CDR3 residues: CASSLQGQGGYEQYF. CDR3 DNA: TGTGCCAGCAGCCTCCAGGGACAGGGGGGGTACGAGCAGTACTTC.

This chain connects TRBV5-1 to TRBJ2-3; tentatively, D is TRBD2 (5 bases). CDR3 length: 16 amino acids. Germline CDR1 is SGHRS and CDR2 is YFSETQ. Trimming cost V 0 bases and J 4 bases, with 15 bases left between them. CDR3 amino acids: CASSLGPADPADTQYF. The CDR3 DNA sequence: TGCGCCAGCAGCTTGGGGCCAGCGGACCCCGCAGATACGCAGTATTTT.

The V and J genes are TRBV6-1 and TRBJ2-6, with D perhaps TRBD1 (5 bases). Trimming left V 2 bases short and J 1 base short, with 6 bases between. CDR1 and CDR2 (germline): MNHNS, SASEGT. The length of the CDR3 is 15 residues. In DNA, the CDR3 is TGTGCCAGCAGTGAAAGGACATCTGGGGCCAACGTCCTGACTTTC. Amino acids: CASSERTSGANVLTF.

The V call is TRBV29-1, the J call TRBJ1-6, with a possible D match to TRBD1 (5 bases). Trimming left V 0 bases short and J 14 bases short, with 11 bases between. The length of the CDR3 is 12 residues. The germline gives CDR1 SQVTM, CDR2 ANQGSEA. The CDR3 bases are TGCAGCGTTGAAGAAGTGGGGGGTACCCTCCACTTT. Residues: CSVEEVGGTLHF.

The chain couples TRBV5-1 to TRBJ1-5, with D perhaps matching TRBD1 (5 bases). Germline assignment: CDR1 SGHRS and CDR2 YFSETQ. The CDR3 totals 15 residues. Trimming cost V 0 bases and J 3 bases, with 10 bases left between them. The CDR3 DNA follows: TGCGCCAGCAGCTTGGTCGGGGGGTCCAATCAGCCCCAGCATTTT. It codes for CASSLVGGSNQPQHF.

The chain has TRBV19 and TRBJ2-5; TRBD1 matches at 9 bases. Germline lookup yields CDR1 LNHDA and CDR2 SQIVND (reference sequence). This CDR3 contains 15 residues. After removal of 2 bases from V and 2 bases from J, the junction contained 3 bases not matched to a gene. CDR3: CASSILGTGQETQYF. CDR3 sequence (DNA): TGTGCCAGTAGTATATTGGGGACAGGGCAAGAGACCCAGTACTTC. Variable domain in full (rest from reference TRBV19 and TRBJ2-5): DGGITQSPKYLFRKEGQNVTLSCEQNLNHDAMYWYRQDPGQGLRLIYYSQIVNDFQKGDIAEGYSVSREKKESFPLTVTSAQKNPTAFYLCASSILGTGQETQYFGPGTRLLVL.

The chain carries TRBV11-2 and TRBJ2-7; D remains unclear. This CDR3 contains 14 residues. Trimming removed 3 bases from V and 5 bases from J, with 14 bases in between. Germline CDR1 reads SGHAT; CDR2 reads FQNNGV. In DNA, the CDR3 is TGTGCCAGCAGCTTGCCCACGGGTTCCCACGAGCAGTACTTC. It codes for CASSLPTGSHEQYF.

The chain has TRBV29-1 and TRBJ2-7, with a possible D match to TRBD1 (6 bases). The length of the CDR3 is 12 residues. Trimming removed 4 bases from V and 2 bases from J, with 9 bases in between. Germline values: CDR1 SQVTM, CDR2 ANQGSEA. The CDR3 DNA is TGCAGCGTTGCTAAGGGGGCCTACGAGCAGTACTTC. Translation gives CSVAKGAYEQYF.

This rearrangement joins TRBV29-1 to TRBJ2-2; a possible D gene is TRBD1 (6 bases). Trimming pared 5 bases from V and 2 bases from J, leaving 9 bases between. CDR3 length: 13 amino acids. Germline V gene sequence: CDR1 SQVTM, CDR2 ANQGSEA. The CDR3 nucleotides read TGCAGCGTTCGGACAGACAACACCGGGGAGCTGTTTTTT. It encodes CSVRTDNTGELFF.

This chain connects TRBV5-6 to TRBJ1-3; the match to TRBD1 covers 8 bases. The germline gives CDR1 SGHDT, CDR2 YYEEEE. CDR3 length: 16 amino acids. V lost 1 base, J lost 3 bases, and 6 bases stayed unmatched. CDR3 coding DNA: TGTGCCAGCAGCTTGCCTCAGGGGGCAGTTGGAAACACCATATATTTT. Amino acid sequence: CASSLPQGAVGNTIYF.

The chain is built from TRBV5-5 and TRBJ2-2; 11 positions agree with TRBD1. CDR3 length equals 17 residues. Germline lookup yields CDR1 SGHKS and CDR2 YYEKEE (reference sequence). V lost 1 base, J lost 5 bases, and 7 bases stayed unmatched. The CDR3 nucleotides are TGTGCCAGCAGCTTGCGAGGACAGGGGGCTGAAACCGGGGAGCTGTTTTTT. Its protein is CASSLRGQGAETGELFF.

The chain recombines TRBV19 with TRBJ2-7; 10 bases align to TRBD1. The length of the CDR3 is 13 residues. V lost 6 bases to trimming and J lost 5 bases; unmatched junction nucleotides: 4. Germline CDR1 and CDR2: LNHDA and SQIVND (reference sequence). CDR3 bases: TGTGCCAGTAGCGACAGGGGGCTGGACGAGCAGTACTTC. Its translation is CASSDRGLDEQYF.

V gene TRBV28 combines with J gene TRBJ1-6, with 10 bases that match TRBD1. J gave up 8 bases and V 6 bases, and 1 base lay outside the gene matches. CDR1 and CDR2 (germline): MDHEN, SYDVKM. The CDR3 is 13 amino acids. The CDR3 nucleotides are TGTGCCAGCAGGGGGACAGGGGATTCACCCCTCCACTTT. Its translation is CASRGTGDSPLHF.